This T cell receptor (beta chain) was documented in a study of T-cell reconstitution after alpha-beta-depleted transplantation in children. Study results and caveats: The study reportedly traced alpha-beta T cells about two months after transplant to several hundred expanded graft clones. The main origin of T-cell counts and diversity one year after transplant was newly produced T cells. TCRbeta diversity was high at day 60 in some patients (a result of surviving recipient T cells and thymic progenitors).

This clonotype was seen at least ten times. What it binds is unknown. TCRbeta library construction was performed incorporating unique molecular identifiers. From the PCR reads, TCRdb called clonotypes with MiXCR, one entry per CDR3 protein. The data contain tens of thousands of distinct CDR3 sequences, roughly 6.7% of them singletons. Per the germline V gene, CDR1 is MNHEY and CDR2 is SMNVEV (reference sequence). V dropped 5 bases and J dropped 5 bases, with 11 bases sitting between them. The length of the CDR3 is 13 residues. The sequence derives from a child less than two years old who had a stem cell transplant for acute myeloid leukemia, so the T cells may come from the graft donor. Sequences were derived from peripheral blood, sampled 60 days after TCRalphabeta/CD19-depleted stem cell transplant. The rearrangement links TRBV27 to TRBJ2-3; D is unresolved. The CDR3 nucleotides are TGTGCCAGCAGTCCCTCAGAAGGAGATACGCAGTATTTT. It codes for CASSPSEGDTQYF.